The T cell receptor (beta chain) described here comes from a study of OX40 agonist ivuxolimab in advanced cancers. The V and J ends lost 6 bases and 7 bases respectively, with 7 bases between them. The CDR3 is 12 residues long. The germline CDR1 and CDR2 sequences are MNHNY and SVGAGI (reference sequence). With baseline, cycle 4 day 1, and cycle 7 day 1 as timepoints, blood was sampled. Clones were sequenced by immunoSEQ multiplex PCR, and TCRdb holds only the in-frame ones, with some missing. The data hold 75,000 to 100,000 clones, with around 87% observed a single time. The rearrangement joins TRBV6-6 to TRBJ1-6; D is ambiguous. This sample comprised CD4+ or CD8+ T cells sorted from blood, obtained in a trial of the OX40 agonist ivuxolimab. This TCR derives from an adult with an advanced solid tumor such as melanoma, head and neck, liver or kidney cancer. CDR3 residues: CASRLTNSPLHF. The CDR3 coding sequence is TGTGCCAGCAGGCTTACCAATTCACCCCTCCACTTT.